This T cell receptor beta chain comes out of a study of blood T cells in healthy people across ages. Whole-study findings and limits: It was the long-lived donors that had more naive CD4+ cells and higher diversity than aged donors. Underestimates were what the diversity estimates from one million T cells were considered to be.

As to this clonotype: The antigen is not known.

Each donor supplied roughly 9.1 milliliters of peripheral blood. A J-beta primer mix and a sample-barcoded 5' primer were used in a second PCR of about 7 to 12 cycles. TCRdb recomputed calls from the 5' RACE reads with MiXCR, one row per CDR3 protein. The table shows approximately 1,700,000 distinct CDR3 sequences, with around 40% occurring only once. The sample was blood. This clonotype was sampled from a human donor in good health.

CDR3 sequence reads: CSVDDRQNTEAFF. The CDR3 DNA follows: TGCAGCGTTGATGACCGTCAGAACACTGAAGCTTTCTTT. The J gene is TRBJ1-1, the V gene TRBV29-1; D is uncertain. The CDR3 extends over 13 amino acids. Per germline, CDR1 SQVTM and CDR2 ANQGSEA. Trimming left V 3 bases short and J 1 base short, with 9 bases between.